This T cell receptor (beta chain) was recovered during a study of cytomegalovirus exposure and HLA in healthy donors (dated 2017 in TCRdb). Study-wide context: In an earlier analysis of roughly 500 of the donors, about 260 Gb of sequence data and 117 million unique TCR beta sequences from about 190 million T cells were reported. On average, around 240,000 unique TCR beta nucleotide sequences were sequenced per donor among several hundred genotyped donors of the cohort, with roughly a sixth of those sequences being non-productive. Donor age, sex, ethnicity and CMV serostatus were compiled together with the repertoire data. The aim of the study was to test whether cataloging public T cell receptors could identify signatures of past pathogen exposure. To predict cytomegalovirus infection status, the study combined high-throughput TCR immunosequencing, statistical association of individual TCRs with disease status, and machine learning. Because of strong linkage in the cohort, five DR-DQ haplotypes were treated as single units for association and clustering. The study profiled the T cell repertoires of approximately 700 subjects by immunosequencing and related them to cytomegalovirus serostatus. Besides the first cohort of 550 to 750 subjects, a separate validation cohort made up of 120 or so different subjects was used. To decide whether each TCR beta V gene segment behaved as functional or pseudogenic, an earlier analysis of some 580 of the donors relied on high-throughput TCR beta sequencing. A later genetic analysis took genome-wide SNP genotypes for about three fifths of the 666 donors and used that subset as a discovery cohort. A later analysis re-examined previously published TCR beta repertoires from more than 600 donors and added high-resolution HLA genotyping to investigate patterns of TCR occurrence. In the later analysis, no new phenotypic data were used to find candidate immune exposures; instead, reliance was placed on TCR beta sequences and their occurrence across donors. The number of donors typed differed by locus, with about 629-640 for A, B, C, DRB1 and DQB1, roughly 550 for DQA1, nearly 610 for DPA1, and some 440 for DPB1. Both class I and class II loci were covered by HLA typing, at four-digit resolution. Every repertoire in the discovery cohort had been generated on one and the same sequencing platform. The genetic ancestry cluster associated with self-reported Caucasian donors included approximately 85% of the 398 genotyped donors. Approximately 300 gigabases of sequencing data and tens of millions of unique TCR sequences made up an early release that covered roughly 670 HLA-typed donors. The full study reports these points: The cohort was sequenced for TCR beta chains only, and without alpha or paired-chain data the features that could be detected were limited. A further reported finding was that TCR beta sequences accurately predicted the HLA-A and HLA-B alleles for most subjects in the first cohort. In a later genetic analysis, fewer N-insertions in productive TCRs were reported among donors in an Asian-associated ancestry cluster than the roughly 640-donor mean. The sequencing pipeline was judged likely to have produced a cluster of highly shared sequence variants as a technical artifact. The classifier was reported to diagnose cytomegalovirus status with high specificity and sensitivity in both the original cohort and the validation cohort. Roughly uniform sequencing depth across donors was assumed in presence/absence analyses, although this assumption may not hold. Immune exposure information for the cohort was limited to CMV serostatus. A later analysis found that most CMV-associated TCR beta chains appeared HLA-restricted, with HLA associations seemingly driven largely by CMV exposure. The study gave a list of about 150 TCR beta chains associated with cytomegalovirus. The authors suggested that the approach could potentially be generalized to other disease states and immunological phenotypes. Because HLA typing was unavailable for some donors at each locus, only the typed subset was used in association tests. While some public TCRs were present in many individuals, most TCR sequences turned up only very rarely across donors. In an earlier analysis of some 640 of the donors, most TCR beta V segments were observed in productive rearrangements about 87% or about 30% of the time, broadly matching IMGT annotations. About 15 rarely observed V segments, including chromosome 9 orphons, were excluded from the earlier analysis of approximately 500 of the donors because counts were too low. Three of the identified cytomegalovirus-associated TCR beta chains were confirmed in vitro to be specific for cytomegalovirus antigens. In a later analysis, about 16,000 TCR beta sequences were associated with specific HLA alleles at a false discovery rate of 0.05. In a later analysis, HLA-associated TCR beta chains were found to be more clonally expanded and to have lower generation probabilities than equally common non-associated chains. In a later analysis, several top co-occurrence clusters were reported to appear linked to parvovirus B19, influenza, CMV and Epstein-Barr virus. In a later analysis, the rate of TCR association differed among HLA loci, with DRB1 alleles having the most associated TCRs and HLA-C alleles having the fewest. When HLA alleles, especially DR and DQ, strongly co-occurred, attributing TCR associations to individual alleles was difficult. Some IMGT-functional V segments, including TRBV6-2 and TRBV6-3, could not be told apart with the 87-base-pair reads, so those segments were excluded. Linkage disequilibrium might explain the correlated functional status among segregating V segments, but an unknown experimental factor could not be ruled out. In a later genetic analysis, a missense DCLRE1C variant was associated with V-gene and J-gene trimming of TCR beta chains, and the association was replicated in an independent cohort.

With respect to this clone: No cognate antigen has been identified for it. No base quality information exists; no much larger clone differs at one position.

The method behind the library was the immunoSEQ multiplex PCR assay. A mixture of 60 forward primers for TCR Vbeta segments and 13 reverse primers for TCR Jbeta segments was used in the multiplex PCR. Amplification of the CDR3 region of rearranged TCR beta genes was performed with a multiplex PCR assay on genomic DNA. On the Illumina HiSeq System, the amplified TCR beta libraries were sequenced as 87-base-pair reads. From the authors' description of their analysis: A later analysis counted about 80 million unique TCR beta chains across the 640 or so repertoires, and some 11 million of these chains were shared by at least two donors. Raw reads were error-corrected and collapsed into unique sequences by a nearest-neighbor algorithm in which closely related sequences were merged to remove PCR and sequencing errors. CDR3 sequences were aligned to IMGT reference sequences to assign V, D and J gene segments. For a sequence to be retained, a match of at least six nucleotides to both a V gene segment and a J gene segment was required. A rearrangement was called productive if the CDR3 had no stop codons and remained in frame with V and J, and every other rearrangement was called non-productive. Following IMGT convention, CDR3 was defined as the stretch from the second conserved V-encoded cysteine to the conserved J-encoded phenylalanine. Sequences without an unambiguous match to a single V gene segment were excluded from the earlier analysis of 450 to 750 of the donors. In an earlier analysis of approximately 500 of the donors, a V segment was called functional when productive rearrangements were above 56.7%, and segregating when the standard deviation between donors exceeded 5%. A statistical classification framework was built for diagnosing cytomegalovirus status from the catalog of TCR beta chain sequences. A later analysis assigned V and J genes by comparing TCR nucleotide sequences with IMGT/GENE-DB human TR gene sequences. The TCRdist pipeline was used in a later analysis to assign CDR3 sequences and most-parsimonious VDJ recombination scenarios. A later analysis defined each TCR beta chain by its CDR3 amino acid sequence plus V-gene family, and excluded reads lacking a unique V-gene family. In a later analysis, 450 to 600 highly shared, low-generation-probability nucleotide sequences were removed to address suspected cross-contamination and a sequencing artifact. In a later analysis, a clonal expansion index was calculated for each public chain from normalized within-repertoire ranks of inferred template counts. Generation probabilities in a later analysis came from a VDJ recombination model fitted to out-of-frame rearrangements, and those results were checked against IGoR. Hypergeometric tests were used in a later analysis to score TCR-TCR, TCR-HLA and TCR-CMV co-occurrence, with a repertoire-size bias correction applied to the TCR pairs. False discovery rates were estimated in a later analysis by permuting HLA or CMV assignments 20 times. In a later analysis, co-occurring TCRs were grouped using DBSCAN, and TCRdist sequence similarity was added for clustering within HLA-allele-positive subsets. Co-occurrence clustering excluded repertoires with fewer than 30,000 or more than 120,000 public chains, plus five with anomalous nucleotide sharing. The source is immuneACCESS, and TCRdb retained only in-frame sequences with V and J called. Part of the clones is not carried over; for the studies checked, unresolved V genes explain less than half of this, and the remainder is unexplained. The V and J calls and clone size were taken over from that table, and D and trimming were inferred from the DNA. This sample comprises about 110,000 clones, roughly 77% of them detected only once. 2% to 2.5% of the sample comes from the top ten.

The cohort comprised several hundred healthy bone marrow donors. At the time of sampling, all cohort members were nominally healthy, though unrecorded immune exposures were likely present. The donor was CMV seronegative and belonged to the group of 350 or so seronegative cohort members. A peripheral blood sample was collected from each donor, and TCR beta sequencing was performed on peripheral blood mononuclear cells. Genomic DNA was extracted from the blood cell samples with the Qiagen DNeasy Blood Extraction Kit. There are 15 amino acids in the CDR3, from cysteine to phenylalanine inclusive. The only DNA kept is the CDR3, 45 bases in frame from the first base. From a lookup of the germline V gene, CDR1 and CDR2 are SNHLY and FYNNEI. V trim: 4 bases; J trim: 0 bases; unmatched bases: 3.

Source material: PBMCs. The TCR originated in a man aged 40-50 years in good health and CMV-seronegative. The sequence is built from TRBV2 and TRBJ2-7; 10 junctional bases match TRBD2. The CDR3 reads CASSALAGSSYEQYF. The DNA is as follows: TGTGCCAGCAGTGCACTAGCGGGGAGCTCCTACGAGCAGTACTTC.